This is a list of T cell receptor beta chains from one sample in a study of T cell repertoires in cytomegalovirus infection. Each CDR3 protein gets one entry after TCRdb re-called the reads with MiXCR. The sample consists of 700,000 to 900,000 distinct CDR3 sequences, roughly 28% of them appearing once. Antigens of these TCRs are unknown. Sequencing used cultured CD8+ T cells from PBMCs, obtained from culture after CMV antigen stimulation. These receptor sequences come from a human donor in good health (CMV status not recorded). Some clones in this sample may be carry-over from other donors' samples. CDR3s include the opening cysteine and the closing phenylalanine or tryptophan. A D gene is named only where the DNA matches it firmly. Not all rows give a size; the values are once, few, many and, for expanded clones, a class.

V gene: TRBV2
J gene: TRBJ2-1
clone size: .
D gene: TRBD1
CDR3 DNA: TGTGCCAGCAGTGAAAGGGGGGGACAGGGTAACAATGAGCAGTTCTTC
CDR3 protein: CASSERGGQGNNEQFF

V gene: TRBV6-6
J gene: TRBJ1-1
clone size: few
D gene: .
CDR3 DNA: TGTGCCAGCAGTCCTCGGGACCCTGAAGCTTTCTTT
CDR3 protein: CASSPRDPEAFF

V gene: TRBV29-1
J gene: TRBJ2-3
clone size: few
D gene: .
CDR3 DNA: TGCAGCGTTGAAGTTTTGGGGAGCGGGACAGATACGCAGTATTTT
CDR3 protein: CSVEVLGSGTDTQYF

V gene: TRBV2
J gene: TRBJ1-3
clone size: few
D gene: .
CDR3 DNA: TGTGCCATCCGTATGTGGGTTGCGTCTGGAAACACCATATATTTT
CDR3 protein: CAIRMWVASGNTIYF

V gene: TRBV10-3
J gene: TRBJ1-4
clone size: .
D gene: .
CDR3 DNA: TGTGCCATCAGTGAGAGCCTCCAGGAGGCTAATGAAAAACTGTTTTTT
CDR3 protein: CAISESLQEANEKLFF

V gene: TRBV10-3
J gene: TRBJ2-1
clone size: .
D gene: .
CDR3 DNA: TGTGCCATCAGTGAGGAGAAGATCAATGAGCAGTTCTTC
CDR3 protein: CAISEEKINEQFF

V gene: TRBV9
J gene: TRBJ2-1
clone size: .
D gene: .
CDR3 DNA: TGTGCCAGCAGCGCGACCCTTGGGACGGGACCTTACAATGAGCAGTTCTTC
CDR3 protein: CASSATLGTGPYNEQFF

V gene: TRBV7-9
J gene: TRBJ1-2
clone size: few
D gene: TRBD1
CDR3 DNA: TGTGCCAGCAGCGACTCCGGACAGGTCCGGGGTGGCTACACCTTC
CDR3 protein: CASSDSGQVRGGYTF

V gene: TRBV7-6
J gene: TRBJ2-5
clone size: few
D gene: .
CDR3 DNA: TGTGCCAGCAGCCCTCCTCGGGGCAGACCTGGGGCCCAGTACTTC
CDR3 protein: CASSPPRGRPGAQYF

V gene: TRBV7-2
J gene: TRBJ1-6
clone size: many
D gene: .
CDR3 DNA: TGTGCCAGCAGCTTACTCCCAGGGTCCTCCTATAATTCACCCCTCCACTTT
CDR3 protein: CASSLLPGSSYNSPLHF

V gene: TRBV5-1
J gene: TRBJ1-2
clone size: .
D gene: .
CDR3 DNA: TGCGCCAGCAGATTCGGGGGTGAGGACTATGGCTACACCTTC
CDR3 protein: CASRFGGEDYGYTF

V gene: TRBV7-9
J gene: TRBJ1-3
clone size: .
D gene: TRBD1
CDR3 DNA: TGTGCCAGCAGCTTGCTAAGGGACAGTTATATCCCCAGCTCTGGAAACACCATATATTTT
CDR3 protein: CASSLLRDSYIPSSGNTIYF

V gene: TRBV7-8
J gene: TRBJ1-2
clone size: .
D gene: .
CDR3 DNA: TGTGCCAGCAGCCCTAGCTACGGGGGGCCTAACTATGGCTACACCTTC
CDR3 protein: CASSPSYGGPNYGYTF

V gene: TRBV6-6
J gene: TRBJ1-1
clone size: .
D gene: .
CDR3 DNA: TGTACCAGCAGTTACTCGACCGGGACTCGGGACCGGAGGTCTGAAGCTTTCTTT
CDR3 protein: CTSSYSTGTRDRRSEAFF

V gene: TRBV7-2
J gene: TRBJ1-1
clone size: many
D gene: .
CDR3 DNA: TGTGCCAGCAGCCCCGGTACCTTAGATGGCACTGAAGCTTTCTTT
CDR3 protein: CASSPGTLDGTEAFF

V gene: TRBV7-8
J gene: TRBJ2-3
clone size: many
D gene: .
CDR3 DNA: TGTGCCAGCAGCCCTCTCCCTTCGTCCAGCACAGATACGCAGTATTTT
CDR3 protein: CASSPLPSSSTDTQYF

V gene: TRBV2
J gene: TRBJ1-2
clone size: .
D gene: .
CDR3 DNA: TGTGCCATGCCGGGACTAGCCTATGGCTACACCTTC
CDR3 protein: CAMPGLAYGYTF

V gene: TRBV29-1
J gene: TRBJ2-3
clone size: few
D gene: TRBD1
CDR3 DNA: TGCAGCGCTGGACAGGGGGCAACAGATACGCAGTATTTT
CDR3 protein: CSAGQGATDTQYF

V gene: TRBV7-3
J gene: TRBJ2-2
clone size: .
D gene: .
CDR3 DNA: TGTGCCAGCAGCGGGGGGACGGCCGGGGAGCTGTTTTTT
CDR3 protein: CASSGGTAGELFF

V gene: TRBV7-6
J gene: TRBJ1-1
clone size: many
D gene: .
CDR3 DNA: TGTGCCAGCAGCTTAGCGGTGGGAAGAATCAATGAAGCTTTCTTT
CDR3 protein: CASSLAVGRINEAFF

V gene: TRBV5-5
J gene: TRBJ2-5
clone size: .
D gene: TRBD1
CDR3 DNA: TGTGCCAGCAGCCTACCGGGACAGGGTTACCAAGAGACCCAGTACTTC
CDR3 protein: CASSLPGQGYQETQYF

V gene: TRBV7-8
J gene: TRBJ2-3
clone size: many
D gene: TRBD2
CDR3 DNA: TGTGCCAGCAGCTCTGGACTAGCGCCAGATACGCAGTATTTT
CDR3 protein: CASSSGLAPDTQYF

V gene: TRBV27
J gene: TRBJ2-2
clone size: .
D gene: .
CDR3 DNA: TGTGCCAGCAGTCACAGGACAGTGAACACCGGGGAGCTGTTTTTT
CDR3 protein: CASSHRTVNTGELFF

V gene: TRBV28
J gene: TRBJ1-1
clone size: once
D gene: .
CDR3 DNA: TGTGCCAGCAGTTTATTCGGAACGGAAGGTGAAGCTTTCTTT
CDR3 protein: CASSLFGTEGEAFF

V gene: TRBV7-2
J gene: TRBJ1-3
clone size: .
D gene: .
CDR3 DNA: TGTGCCAGCAGCTCCCCCCGGCAGGCACCTGGAAACACCATATATTTT
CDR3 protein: CASSSPRQAPGNTIYF

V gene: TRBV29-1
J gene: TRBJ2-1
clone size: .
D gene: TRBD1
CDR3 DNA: TGCAGCGTTTACACGGACAGGGGCCTCAAAAATGAGCAGTTCTTC
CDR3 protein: CSVYTDRGLKNEQFF

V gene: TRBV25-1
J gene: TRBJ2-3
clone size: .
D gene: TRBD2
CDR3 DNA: TGTGCCAGCAGTCTACTAGCGGGCCGAGATACTAACACAGATACGCAGTATTTT
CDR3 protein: CASSLLAGRDTNTDTQYF

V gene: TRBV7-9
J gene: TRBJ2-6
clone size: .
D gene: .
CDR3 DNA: TGTGCCAGCAGCTTAGAGTTGGTCTCTGGGGCCAACGTCCTGACTTTC
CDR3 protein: CASSLELVSGANVLTF

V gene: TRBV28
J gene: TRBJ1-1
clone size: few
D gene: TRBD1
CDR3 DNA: TGTGCCAGCACTCGGACAGGGGAAACTGAAGCTTTCTTT
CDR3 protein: CASTRTGETEAFF

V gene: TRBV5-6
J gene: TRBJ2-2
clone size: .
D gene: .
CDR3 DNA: TGTGCCAGCAGCTTGGCCCCGGGCCGGGAGCTGTTTTTT
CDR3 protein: CASSLAPGRELFF

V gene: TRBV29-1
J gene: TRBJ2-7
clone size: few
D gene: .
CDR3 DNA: TGCAGCGTTTTTGAAGCTGGCAACGAGCAGTACTTC
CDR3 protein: CSVFEAGNEQYF

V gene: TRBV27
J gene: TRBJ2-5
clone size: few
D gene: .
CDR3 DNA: TGTGCCAGCAGTAGAAAACCGAGACATTTAGTAGAGACCCAGTACTTC
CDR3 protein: CASSRKPRHLVETQYF

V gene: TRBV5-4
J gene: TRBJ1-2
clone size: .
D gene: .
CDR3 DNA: TGTGCCAGCAGCTTGGGGGGGCCGCTGAGCGGCTATGGCTACACCTTC
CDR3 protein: CASSLGGPLSGYGYTF

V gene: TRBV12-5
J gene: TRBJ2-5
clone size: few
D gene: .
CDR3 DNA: TGTGCTAGTGGTTTTTTCCAGCAAGAGACCCAGTACTTC
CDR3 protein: CASGFFQQETQYF

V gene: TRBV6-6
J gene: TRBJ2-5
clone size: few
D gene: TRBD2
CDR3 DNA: TGTGCCAGCAGTTACTCGGGCGGGGGGGCAGAGACCCAGTACTTC
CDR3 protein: CASSYSGGGAETQYF

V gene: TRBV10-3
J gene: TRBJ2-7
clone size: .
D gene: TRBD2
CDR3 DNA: TGTGCCATCAATGGACTAGCGGGGGACGAGCAGTACTTC
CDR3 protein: CAINGLAGDEQYF

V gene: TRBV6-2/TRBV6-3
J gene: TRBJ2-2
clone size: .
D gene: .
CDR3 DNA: TGTGCCAGCAGCCTTTCCGGGGGCGTAGTCCCCGCCGGGGAGCTGTGTTTT
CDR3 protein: CASSLSGGVVPAGELCF

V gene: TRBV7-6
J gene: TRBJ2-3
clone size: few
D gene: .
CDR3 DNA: TGTGCCAGCAGCTTAGCGCTAAGTCGGGGGGCTACCTTAGGTACGCAGTATTTT
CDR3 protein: CASSLALSRGATLGTQYF

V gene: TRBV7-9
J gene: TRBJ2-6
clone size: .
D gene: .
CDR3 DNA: TGTACCAGCAGCGCCCCCTCTTTCGGGGCCAACGTCCTGACTTTC
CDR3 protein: CTSSAPSFGANVLTF

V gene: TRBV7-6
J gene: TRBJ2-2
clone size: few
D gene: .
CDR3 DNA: TGTGCCAGCAGCTTAAAGGTTGGGGAGGCCGGGGAGCTGTTTTTT
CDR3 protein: CASSLKVGEAGELFF

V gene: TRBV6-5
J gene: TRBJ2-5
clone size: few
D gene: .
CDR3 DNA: TGTGCCAGCAGTTACTCGGCGCGAGAGACCCAGTACTTC
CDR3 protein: CASSYSARETQYF

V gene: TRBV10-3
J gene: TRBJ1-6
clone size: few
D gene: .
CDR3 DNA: TGTGCCATCAGACCTCATAATTCACCCCTCCACTTT
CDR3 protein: CAIRPHNSPLHF

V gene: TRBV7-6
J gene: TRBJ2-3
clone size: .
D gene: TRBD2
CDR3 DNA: TGTGCCAGCAGCCCGCCAGCGGGGGGTAGCACAGATACGCAGTATTTT
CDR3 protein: CASSPPAGGSTDTQYF

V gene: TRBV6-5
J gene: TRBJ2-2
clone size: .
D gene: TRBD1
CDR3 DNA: TGTGCCAGCAGCTTTGAGACAGGGTTCAACACCGGGGAGCTGTTTTTT
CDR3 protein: CASSFETGFNTGELFF

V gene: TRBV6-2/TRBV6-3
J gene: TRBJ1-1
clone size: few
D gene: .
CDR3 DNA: TGTGCCAGCAGTTACCGGGGGGCTGGGACTGAAGCTTTCTTT
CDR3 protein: CASSYRGAGTEAFF

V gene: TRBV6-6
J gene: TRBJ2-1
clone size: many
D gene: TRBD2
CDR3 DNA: TGTGCCAGCAGACTAGCGGGGGGTCGTAATGAGCAGTTCTTC
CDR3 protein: CASRLAGGRNEQFF

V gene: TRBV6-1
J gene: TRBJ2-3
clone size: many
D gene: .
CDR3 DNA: TGTGCCAGCAGGACCCGGACTAGCACAGATACGCAGTATTTT
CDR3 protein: CASRTRTSTDTQYF

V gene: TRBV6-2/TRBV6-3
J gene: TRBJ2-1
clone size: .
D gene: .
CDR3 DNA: TGTGCCAGCAGTGGGGGACAGGGCGGCGGGGGGCCCTACAATGAGCAGTTCTTC
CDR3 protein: CASSGGQGGGGPYNEQFF

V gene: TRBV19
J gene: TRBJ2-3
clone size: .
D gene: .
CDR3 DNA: TGTGCCAGTAGTATAGTACTAGCTTCAGATACGCAGTATTTT
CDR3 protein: CASSIVLASDTQYF

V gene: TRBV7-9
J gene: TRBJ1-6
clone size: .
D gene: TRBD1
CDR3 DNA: TGTGCCAGCAGCCCGGGACAGGGCTTCAATTCACCCCTCCACTTT
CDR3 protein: CASSPGQGFNSPLHF

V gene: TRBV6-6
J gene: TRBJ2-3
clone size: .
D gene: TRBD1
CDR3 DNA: TGTGCCAGCAGTTATACAGGGGTAGGCACAGATACGCAGTATTTT
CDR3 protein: CASSYTGVGTDTQYF

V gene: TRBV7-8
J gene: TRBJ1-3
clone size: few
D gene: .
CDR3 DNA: TGTGCCAGCAGCTTATATCGGGGGCGCGAATCTGGAAACACCATATATTTT
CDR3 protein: CASSLYRGRESGNTIYF

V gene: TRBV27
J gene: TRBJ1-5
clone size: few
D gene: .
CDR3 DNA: TGTGCCAGCAGTTCGACAGAATTCAATCAGCCCCAGCATTTT
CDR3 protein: CASSSTEFNQPQHF